This TCR beta chain was obtained from a study of blood T cell repertoires in COVID-19. Study-wide background: The samples span acute and convalescent COVID-19 from the United States, Italy and Spain. PBMCs, B-cell-depleted T cells, or T cells provided the cDNA or gDNA that made up the material.

The CDR3 runs 16 residues. V was clipped by 1 base and J by 2 bases; unmatched bases: 4. Germline CDR1 is KGHDR and CDR2 is SFDVKD. Per the study methods: How many nucleated cells were present was estimated from reference gene primer amplification. The assay was immunoSEQ multiplex PCR, and TCRdb's table has in-frame clones only and misses some. The V and J calls and clone size were taken over from that table, and D and trimming were inferred from the DNA. The sample has more than 90,000 clones, around 85% seen once. The TCR comes from a woman in her 70s with active or convalescent COVID-19. The sequenced material came from peripheral blood. The V and J genes are TRBV24-1 and TRBJ2-1, with 7 positions matching TRBD2. The CDR3 sequence is CATSDFPSGAYNEQFF. In nucleotides, the CDR3 is TGTGCCACCAGTGATTTTCCTAGCGGAGCCTACAATGAGCAGTTCTTC.